Sequencing of this TCR beta chain was carried out in a study of blood T cell repertoires in COVID-19. At the level of the study: From T cells, B-cell-depleted T cells, or PBMCs came the material, which was cDNA or gDNA.

Seattle's enrolled individuals joined amid active infection and were then monitored longitudinally. Here immunoSEQ multiplex PCR was the method, and the copy in TCRdb shows in-frame clones only, minus some. The sample lists about 160,000 clones; 85% were seen once. CDR3 length: 13 residues. Trimming left V 6 bases short and J 2 bases short, with 10 bases between. Germline CDR1 reads MNHEY; CDR2 reads SVGAGI. Sequencing was performed on peripheral blood. The receptor was isolated from a woman aged 45-59 years with COVID-19, enrolled during active disease. The chain carries TRBV6-5 and TRBJ1-2; TRBD1 is a possible D gene (5 bases). The CDR3 here is CASSREGNYGYTF. The CDR3 bases are TGTGCCAGCAGCAGGGAGGGGAACTATGGCTACACCTTC.